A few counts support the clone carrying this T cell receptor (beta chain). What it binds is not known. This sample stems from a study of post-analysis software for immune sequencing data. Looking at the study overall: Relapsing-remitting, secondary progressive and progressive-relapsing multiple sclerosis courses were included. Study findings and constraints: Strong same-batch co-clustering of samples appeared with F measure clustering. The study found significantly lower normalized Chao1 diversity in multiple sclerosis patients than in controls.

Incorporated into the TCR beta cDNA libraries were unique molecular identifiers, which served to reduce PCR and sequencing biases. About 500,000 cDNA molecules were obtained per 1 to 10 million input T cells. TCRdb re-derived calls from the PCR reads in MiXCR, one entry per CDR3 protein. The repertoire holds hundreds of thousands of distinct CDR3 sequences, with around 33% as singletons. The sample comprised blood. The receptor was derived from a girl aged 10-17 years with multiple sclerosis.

The CDR3 sequence is CASSLTGLAGAYSYEQYF. In DNA, the CDR3 is TGCGCCAGCAGCCTTACAGGATTAGCGGGGGCCTATTCCTACGAGCAGTACTTC. The genes are TRBV4-1 and TRBJ2-7, with 9 bases lining up with TRBD2. The CDR3 is 18 amino acids. Looked up from germline, CDR1 is MGHRA and CDR2 is YSYEKL. With V trimmed by 4 bases and J by 1 base, 14 bases remained unmatched.